This T cell receptor beta chain appears in the sequencing data of a study of cytomegalovirus exposure and HLA in healthy donors. The PCR employed 60 Vbeta primers together with 13 Jbeta primers. Sequenced by immunoSEQ multiplex PCR; TCRdb stores in-frame clones only, minus some. The profile shows fewer than 250,000 clones, 65% to 75% of them singletons. Trimming removed 5 bases from V and 5 bases from J, with 13 bases in between. From germline, CDR1 is SGHVS and CDR2 FQNEAQ. This CDR3 has 15 residues. Sequences were obtained from PBMCs. This sequence joins TRBV7-8 and TRBJ1-6; TRBD1 is a possible D gene (6 bases). The clonotype comes from a man under 40 in good health and CMV-seropositive. CDR3 nucleotide sequence: TGTGCCAGCAGCACCCGACAGGCGGATAATTCACCCCTCCACTTT. Protein sequence: CASSTRQADNSPLHF.